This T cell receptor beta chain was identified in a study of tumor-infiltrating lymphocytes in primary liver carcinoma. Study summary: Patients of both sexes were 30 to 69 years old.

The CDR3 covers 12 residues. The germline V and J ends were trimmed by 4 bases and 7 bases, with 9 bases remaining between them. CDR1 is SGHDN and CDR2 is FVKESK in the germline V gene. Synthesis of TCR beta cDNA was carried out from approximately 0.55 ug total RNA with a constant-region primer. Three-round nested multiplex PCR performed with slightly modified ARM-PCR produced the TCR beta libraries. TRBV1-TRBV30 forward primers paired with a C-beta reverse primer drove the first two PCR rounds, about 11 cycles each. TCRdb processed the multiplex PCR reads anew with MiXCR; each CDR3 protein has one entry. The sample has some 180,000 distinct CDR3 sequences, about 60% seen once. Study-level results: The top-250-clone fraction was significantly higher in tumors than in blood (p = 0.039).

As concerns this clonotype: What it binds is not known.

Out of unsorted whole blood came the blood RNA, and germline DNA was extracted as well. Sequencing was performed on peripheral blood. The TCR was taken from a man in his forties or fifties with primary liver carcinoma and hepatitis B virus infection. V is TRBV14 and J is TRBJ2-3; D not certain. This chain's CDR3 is CASSLSANTQYF. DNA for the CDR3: TGTGCCAGCAGCCTAAGCGCGAATACGCAGTATTTT.